The 21 T cell receptor beta chains below were found in one sample sequenced in a study of T-cell memory formation after mild COVID-19. A single record per CDR3 protein comes from TCRdb applying MiXCR to the 5' RACE reads. Of roughly 130,000 distinct CDR3 sequences listed, approximately 17% are singletons. The sequenced sample was PBMCs or a T cell subset sorted from them (not recorded which). These TCRs come from a man between 18 and 35 years old who had mild COVID-19 (a few samples of this study predate the infection). Cell type and time point are not known.

As DNA, the CDR3 is TGCGCCAGCAGCCAAGATAGGGGGGTGGGAAACACAGATACGCAGTATTTT. Translated: CASSQDRGVGNTDTQYF. This chain connects TRBV4-3 to TRBJ2-3, with D perhaps assigned TRBD1 or TRBD2 (6 bases each). Per the germline V gene, CDR1 is LGHNA and CDR2 is YSLEER. Deletions cut 0 bases from V and 2 bases from J, with 15 bases between. This CDR3 is 17 amino acids long.

In its sample, this clonotype was seen a few times. The V gene is TRBV10-3, the J gene TRBJ1-1; TRBD1 matches at 8 bases. This CDR3 comprises 15 residues. Germline CDR1 is ENHRY and CDR2 is SYGVKD. The junction had 10 bases not matched to a gene; V was cut back by 6 bases and J by 4 bases. The CDR3 loop reads CAIRDSQGEGTEAFF. The DNA for the CDR3 is TGTGCCATCAGAGACTCACAGGGGGAAGGCACTGAAGCTTTCTTT.

This clonotype has a handful of counts. The gene calls are TRBV18 and TRBJ2-7, with D hard to call. Trimming left V 5 bases short and J 2 bases short, with 7 bases between. CDR1 and CDR2 from the germline V gene are KGHSH and LQKENI. The CDR3 runs 12 residues. This CDR3 is CASSTDPYEQYV. CDR3 nucleotides: TGTGCCAGCTCAACGGACCCCTACGAGCAGTACGTC.

V is TRBV5-1 and J is TRBJ1-6; 11 nucleotides agree with TRBD1. Germline CDR1 SGHRS, CDR2 YFSETQ. V was pared by 3 bases and J by 10 bases, with 6 bases of the junction left unmatched. This CDR3 is built from 15 residues. CDR3 bases: TGCGCCAGCAGCTGGGGACAGGGGGTGGTCTCACCCCTCCACTTT. Protein sequence: CASSWGQGVVSPLHF.

The chain recombines TRBV3-1 with TRBJ1-2; D not resolved. The CDR3 has 12 amino acids. Looked up from germline, CDR1 is LGHDT and CDR2 is YNNKEL (reference sequence). Trimming left V 1 base short and J 8 bases short, with 8 bases between. In DNA, the CDR3 is TGTGCCAGCAGCCAAGCATTAAGGGGCTACACCTTC. Residues: CASSQALRGYTF.

This clonotype was picked up a small number of times. The chain has TRBV5-1 and TRBJ1-5; D gene unclear. CDR1 and CDR2 (germline): SGHRS, YFSETQ. V lost 1 base, J lost 3 bases, and 17 bases lay in between. CDR3 size: 17 residues. The DNA for the CDR3 is TGCGCCAGCAGCTTGATTCCGGTGGGATATGACAATCAGCCCCAGCATTTT. It yields the protein CASSLIPVGYDNQPQHF.

This clonotype was detected only a few times. The chain links TRBV7-2 to TRBJ1-1, with 8 bases that match TRBD1. The CDR3 consists of 13 residues. V trimming: 5 bases; J trimming: 8 bases; junction bases outside the gene matches: 7. Germline CDR1 SGHTA, CDR2 FQGNSA. CDR3 amino acids: CASSSDRGDEAFF. DNA for the CDR3: TGTGCCAGCAGCAGCGACAGGGGAGACGAAGCTTTCTTT.

This clonotype appeared a few times. The chain joins TRBV6-5 to TRBJ1-4; the D gene is possibly TRBD1 (5 bases). The V end was cut by 6 bases, the J end by 6 bases, with 14 bases between. Germline loops: CDR1 MNHEY, CDR2 SVGAGI. This CDR3 contains 14 residues. The DNA for the CDR3 is TGTGCCAGCAGACACCGGGTCAGGGATGAAAAACTGTTTTTT. This gives the protein CASRHRVRDEKLFF.

This clonotype was counted between two and nine times. As DNA, the CDR3 is TGTGCCAGCAGCCGCGCCGGGGCGGGAACCGGGGAGCTGTTTTTT. Protein product: CASSRAGAGTGELFF. The chain recombines TRBV7-2 with TRBJ2-2; weak D call: TRBD2 (6 bases). The V and J ends lost 5 bases and 5 bases respectively, with 15 bases between them. The CDR3 has 15 amino acids. Germline lookup yields CDR1 SGHTA and CDR2 FQGNSA.

This clonotype was seen repeatedly, ten times or more. The chain joins TRBV10-2 to TRBJ2-3; the D gene is possibly TRBD2 (6 bases). Trimming left V 1 base short and J 1 base short, with 9 bases between. CDR1 and CDR2 (germline): WSHSY, SAAADI. The CDR3 is 15 amino acids. This CDR3 reads CASSEWVAGTDTQYF. CDR3 DNA: TGCGCCAGCAGTGAGTGGGTAGCGGGCACAGATACGCAGTATTTT.

This chain links TRBV5-4 with TRBJ2-5; TRBD1 matches at 9 bases. The CDR3 has 16 residues. CDR1 SGHNT and CDR2 YYREEE come from the germline V gene (reference sequence). V shed 3 bases, J shed 9 bases, and the junction held 15 bases outside the gene matches. CDR3 loop: CASSYPGTGTSGAQYF. Written as DNA, the CDR3 is TGTGCCAGCAGCTATCCCGGGACAGGGACTTCAGGGGCCCAGTACTTC.

This clonotype was seen a few times. The chain links TRBV6-5 to TRBJ2-4, with TRBD2 as a possible D gene (6 bases). Between the trimmed V and J ends, which lost 6 bases and 8 bases, there was a span of 8 bases. There are 11 residues in the CDR3. The germline CDR1 and CDR2 sequences are MNHEY and SVGAGI. Written as DNA, the CDR3 is TGTGCCAGCAGGGAGGGGTACATTCAGTACTTC. It translates to CASREGYIQYF.

This clonotype has just a few counts. The V call is TRBV7-9, the J call TRBJ1-1; tentatively, D is TRBD1 (6 bases). The CDR3 contains 16 residues. Germline-derived CDR1 and CDR2 are SEHNR and FQNEAQ (reference sequence). Between the trimmed V and J ends, which lost 1 base and 3 bases, there was a span of 15 bases. CDR3 in DNA: TGTGCCAGCAGCTTAGGGGATGGGGGGCCGGACACTGAAGCTTTCTTT. Translated, it gives CASSLGDGGPDTEAFF.

The chain recombines TRBV12-3 or TRBV12-4 with TRBJ2-4; no firm D call. V gave up 8 bases and J gave up 0 bases, with 8 bases separating them. This CDR3 spans 13 amino acids. The CDR3 reads CASGYLAKNIQYF. Here the CDR3 DNA reads TGTGCCAGCGGCTATCTAGCCAAAAACATTCAGTACTTC.

This clonotype occurred once. One end of the junction fails to match germline, which may point to a read error. V usage is TRBV2 and J usage is TRBJ1-5; 8 bases line up with TRBD1. The CDR3 spans 14 residues. In germline, CDR1 is SNHLY, CDR2 FYNNEI. CDR3 coding DNA: TGTGCCAGCAGGGAAGACAGGGGCGGACAGCCCCAGCATTTT. Protein product: CASREDRGGQPQHF.

The chain is built from TRBV5-1 and TRBJ1-1; D unresolved. Germline CDR1 SGHRS, CDR2 YFSETQ. The CDR3 has 14 residues. V was shortened by 0 bases and J by 3 bases, with 9 bases between the two germline ends. The CDR3 DNA sequence: TGCGCCAGCAGCTTGGGGATCCTGGACACTGAAGCTTTCTTT. Its protein product is CASSLGILDTEAFF.

This clonotype came up a few times. The chain has TRBV24-1 and TRBJ1-2; D ambiguous. Per germline, CDR1 KGHDR and CDR2 SFDVKD. The CDR3 extends over 13 amino acids. V was pared by 4 bases and J by 4 bases, with 9 bases between. The CDR3 here is CATSEAGPYGYTF. CDR3 in DNA: TGTGCCACCAGTGAAGCAGGCCCCTATGGCTACACCTTC.

The rearrangement joins TRBV5-1 to TRBJ1-1; TRBD1 matches at 8 bases. The CDR3 extends over 13 amino acids. In germline, CDR1 is SGHRS, CDR2 YFSETQ. The J segment lost 4 bases and the V segment lost 5 bases, leaving 4 bases of the junction unmatched. DNA for the CDR3: TGCGCCAGCAGAAGGACAGGGATCACTGAAGCTTTCTTT. Protein: CASRRTGITEAFF.

This chain connects TRBV27 to TRBJ2-3, with D possibly TRBD2 on 5 matching bases. The CDR3 extends over 14 amino acids. The germline V and J ends were trimmed by 2 bases and 2 bases, with 8 bases remaining between them. CDR1 is MNHEY, CDR2 SMNVEV, per germline (reference sequence). The CDR3 DNA sequence: TGTGCCAGCAGTTTAAGGACTTACACAGATACGCAGTATTTT. Its translation is CASSLRTYTDTQYF.

This clonotype was counted between two and nine times. This chain connects TRBV5-1 to TRBJ1-2; 11 bases map to TRBD1. CDR1 and CDR2 (germline): SGHRS, YFSETQ. After removal of 5 bases from V and 8 bases from J, the junction contained 5 bases not matched to a gene. This CDR3 region has 13 residues. The DNA of the CDR3 is TGCGCCAGCAGACCGGGACAGGGGGACGGCTACACCTTC. Its protein is CASRPGQGDGYTF. The variable domain in full, completed from reference TRBV5-1 and TRBJ1-2, reads KAGVTQTPRYLIKTRGQQVTLSCSPISGHRSVSWYQQTPGQGLQFLFEYFSETQRNKGNFPGRFSGRQFSNSRSEMNVSTLELGDSALYLCASRPGQGDGYTFGSGTRLTVV.

In its sample, this clonotype was seen once. V is TRBV3-1 and J is TRBJ1-2; D is perhaps TRBD1 (6 bases). Deletions cut 3 bases from V and 4 bases from J, with 15 bases between. Germline V gene lookup returns CDR1 LGHDT and CDR2 YNNKEL (reference sequence). The CDR3 sequence is 15 residues long. CDR3 DNA: TGTGCCAGCAGCCACCGGGACACAAATTTCTATGGCTACACCTTC. As protein: CASSHRDTNFYGYTF. The entire variable domain, with the rest obtained from reference TRBV3-1 and TRBJ1-2, is as follows: DTAVSQTPKYLVTQMGNDKSIKCEQNLGHDTMYWYKQDSKKFLKIMFSYNNKELIINETVPNRFSPKSPDKAHLNLHINSLELGDSAVYFCASSHRDTNFYGYTFGSGTRLTVV.